A single sample is the source of the 15 T cell receptor beta chains below, sequenced in a study of blood T cells in healthy people across ages. A sample-barcoded 5' primer and a J-beta primer mix were used in a second PCR of about 6 to 11 cycles. TCRdb re-derived calls from the 5' RACE reads in MiXCR, one entry per CDR3 protein. This repertoire shows about 780,000 distinct CDR3 sequences, around 45% found once; its top ten account for 15% to 20%. The sequenced sample was blood. The receptors here all came from an elderly man in good health.

In its sample, this clonotype was seen a few times. V usage is TRBV20-1 and J usage is TRBJ2-7; 13 bases are shared with TRBD2. CDR1 DFQATT and CDR2 SNEGSKA come from the germline V gene (reference sequence). V shed 5 bases, J shed 1 base, and the junction held 14 bases outside the gene matches. The CDR3 is 18 amino acids. This CDR3 is CSAVGGLAGFARSYEQYF. The CDR3 coding sequence is TGCAGTGCTGTTGGGGGACTAGCGGGATTTGCGCGGTCCTACGAGCAGTACTTC.

The V call is TRBV29-1, the J call TRBJ2-7; D might be TRBD2 (5 bases). The germline CDR1 and CDR2 sequences are SQVTM and ANQGSEA. The V and J ends lost 6 bases and 3 bases respectively, with 18 bases between them. This CDR3 has 14 residues. This chain's CDR3 is CSVKIAVGDYEQYF. DNA of the CDR3: TGCAGCGTAAAAATCGCAGTCGGGGACTACGAGCAGTACTTC.

This clonotype was observed a handful of times. The chain joins TRBV6-4 to TRBJ2-3, with D possibly called TRBD1 or TRBD2 (5 bases each). The CDR3 runs to 13 residues. Trimming took 5 bases from V and 2 from J, leaving 8 bases between them. Per germline, CDR1 MRHNA and CDR2 SNTAGT. Written as DNA, the CDR3 is TGTGCCAGCAGTCGGGACCCCACAGATACGCAGTATTTT. Amino acid sequence: CASSRDPTDTQYF.

This clonotype was seen a few times. The V call is TRBV20-1, the J call TRBJ2-7, with TRBD2 matching over 15 bases. This CDR3 is 15 amino acids long. V lost 6 bases and J lost 5; bases outside the gene matches: 8. Looked up from germline, CDR1 is DFQATT and CDR2 is SNEGSKA (reference sequence). The chain's CDR3 is CSAVSGTSGRNEQYF. In DNA, the CDR3 is TGCAGTGCCGTCTCCGGGACTAGCGGGAGGAACGAGCAGTACTTC.

This rearrangement joins TRBV12-5 to TRBJ2-7, with D unclear. The CDR3 length is 15 residues. Germline values: CDR1 LGHNT, CDR2 FRNRAP. With 0 bases removed from V and 2 bases from J, the gap between germline ends came to 11 bases. The CDR3 DNA is TGTGCTAGTGGTTTGGTATCGGTCAGGACCTACGAGCAGTACTTC. It translates to CASGLVSVRTYEQYF.

This clonotype came up a few times. V is TRBV20-1 and J is TRBJ2-1; 13 bases line up with TRBD2. The germline gives CDR1 DFQATT, CDR2 SNEGSKA (reference sequence). CDR3 length equals 16 residues. The junction had 9 bases not matched to a gene; V was cut back by 6 bases and J by 4 bases. The CDR3, as DNA: TGCAGTGCCCATACCGGGACTAGCGGGATATACAATGAGCAGTTCTTC. This sequence encodes CSAHTGTSGIYNEQFF.

V usage is TRBV10-3 and J usage is TRBJ2-1; the match to TRBD2 covers 9 bases. With 2 bases clipped from V and 4 bases from J, the junction kept 12 bases outside the gene matches. This CDR3 contains 18 residues. In germline, CDR1 is ENHRY, CDR2 SYGVKD. Here the CDR3 reads CAISEDSSGGVGYNEQFF. The CDR3, as DNA: TGTGCCATCAGTGAGGACAGTAGCGGGGGAGTCGGGTACAATGAGCAGTTCTTC.

About this clonotype itself: A junction boundary mismatches the germline segment, possibly from a read error. The chain joins TRBV6-1 to TRBJ2-6, with 10 bases identical to TRBD2. The CDR3 is made up of 18 amino acids. Germline V gives CDR1 MNHNS, CDR2 SASEGT. CDR3 loop: CASTSGSSGSSGANVLTF. The CDR3 bases are TGTGCCAGCACCTCCGGGTCTAGCGGGAGTTCTGGGGCCAATGTCCTGACTTTC.

A note on this clonotype: One junction end does not reproduce the germline sequence, and a read error may be involved. The V and J genes are TRBV29-1 and TRBJ2-7, with D perhaps matching TRBD1 or TRBD2 (5 bases each). The end of the DNA aligns better with TRBJ2-4, so the J call may be wrong. CDR1 is SQVTM, CDR2 ANQGSEA, per germline. The CDR3 spans 12 residues. The CDR3 nucleotides are TGCGGCGTGGCCGGGGCGGAAAACATTCAGTACTTC. Amino acid sequence: CGVAGAENIQYF.

In this sample, this clonotype turned up many times. The chain carries TRBV9 and TRBJ2-1; either TRBD1 or TRBD2 may supply D (5 bases each). Germline V gene lookup returns CDR1 SGDLS and CDR2 YYNGEE. Trimming shortened V by 0 bases and J by 0 bases, and 10 bases separated the two germline ends. There are 16 residues in the CDR3. CDR3 in DNA: TGTGCCAGCAGCGTAGGAGGTGGGGGCTCCTACAATGAGCAGTTCTTC. It encodes CASSVGGGGSYNEQFF.

V usage is TRBV20-1 and J usage is TRBJ2-4; D may match TRBD1 or TRBD2 (5 bases each). CDR1 and CDR2 from the germline V gene are DFQATT and SNEGSKA (reference sequence). V lost 0 bases and J lost 6, with 12 bases in between. The CDR3 runs 14 residues. The CDR3 DNA sequence: TGCAGTGCTAGAGATACCCGGGGCACAAACATTCAGTACTTC. Translated, it gives CSARDTRGTNIQYF.

This clonotype showed up many times. The genes are TRBV4-2 and TRBJ2-7; the match to TRBD2 covers 7 bases. CDR1 and CDR2 from the germline V gene are LGHNA and YNFKEQ. The CDR3 runs 13 residues. The trim removed 0 bases at V and 5 bases at J, leaving 1 base unmatched. DNA for the CDR3: TGTGCCAGCAGCCAAGACGGGGGGAACGAGCAGTACTTC. Its translation is CASSQDGGNEQYF.

This clonotype was seen many times. This chain connects TRBV12-3 or TRBV12-4 to TRBJ1-6; 10 nucleotides match TRBD1. V was clipped by 3 bases and J by 8 bases; unmatched bases: 1. The CDR3 totals 14 residues. CDR3 in amino acids: CASSFGQGDSPLHF. In DNA, the CDR3 is TGTGCCAGCAGTTTTGGACAGGGGGATTCACCCCTCCACTTT.

The J gene is TRBJ2-1, the V gene TRBV15; 8 bases fit TRBD1. Germline V gene data show CDR1 as LNHNV and CDR2 as YYDKDF (reference sequence). Unmatched junction bases numbered 13, after V lost 3 bases and J lost 6 bases. The CDR3 sequence is 17 residues long. The CDR3 region is CATSSESAGQAFNEQFF. The CDR3 DNA follows: TGTGCCACCAGCAGTGAAAGCGCGGGACAGGCTTTCAATGAGCAGTTCTTC.

The rearrangement joins TRBV2 to TRBJ2-1, with D unresolved. CDR3 size: 13 residues. Germline V gene data show CDR1 as SNHLY and CDR2 as FYNNEI. With 4 bases removed from V and 5 bases from J, the gap between germline ends came to 9 bases. CDR3 DNA sequence: TGTGCCAGCAGTGCTCTAAACCACAATGAGCAGTTCTTC. Its translation: CASSALNHNEQFF.